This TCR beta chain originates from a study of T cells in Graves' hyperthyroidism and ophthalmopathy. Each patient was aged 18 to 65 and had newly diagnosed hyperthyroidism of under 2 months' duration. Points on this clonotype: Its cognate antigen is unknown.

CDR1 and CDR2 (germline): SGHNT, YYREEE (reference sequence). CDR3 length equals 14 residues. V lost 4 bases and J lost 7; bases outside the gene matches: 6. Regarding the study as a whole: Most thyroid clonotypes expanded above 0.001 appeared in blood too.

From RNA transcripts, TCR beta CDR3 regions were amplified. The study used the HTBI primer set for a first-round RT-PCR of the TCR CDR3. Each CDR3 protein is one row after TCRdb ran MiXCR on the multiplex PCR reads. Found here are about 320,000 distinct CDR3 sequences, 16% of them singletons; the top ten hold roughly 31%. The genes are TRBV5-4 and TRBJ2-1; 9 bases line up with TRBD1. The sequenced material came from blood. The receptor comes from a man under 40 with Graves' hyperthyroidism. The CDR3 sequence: CASSPWDRVNEQFF. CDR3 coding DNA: TGTGCCAGCAGCCCGTGGGACAGGGTTAATGAGCAGTTCTTC.